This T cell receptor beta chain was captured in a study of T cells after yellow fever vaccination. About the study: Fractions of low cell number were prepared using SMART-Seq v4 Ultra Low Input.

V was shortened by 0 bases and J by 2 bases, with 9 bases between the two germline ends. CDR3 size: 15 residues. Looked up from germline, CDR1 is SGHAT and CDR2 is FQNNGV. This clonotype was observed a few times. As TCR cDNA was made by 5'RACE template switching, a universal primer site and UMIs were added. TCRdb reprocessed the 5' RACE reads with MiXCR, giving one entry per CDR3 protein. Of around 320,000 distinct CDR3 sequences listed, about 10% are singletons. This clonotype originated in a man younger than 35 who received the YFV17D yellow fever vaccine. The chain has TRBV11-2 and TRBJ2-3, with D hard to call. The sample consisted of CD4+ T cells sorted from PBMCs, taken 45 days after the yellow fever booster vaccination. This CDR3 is CASSLDKSPTDTQYF. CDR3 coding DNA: TGTGCCAGCAGCTTAGATAAATCCCCCACAGATACGCAGTATTTT.